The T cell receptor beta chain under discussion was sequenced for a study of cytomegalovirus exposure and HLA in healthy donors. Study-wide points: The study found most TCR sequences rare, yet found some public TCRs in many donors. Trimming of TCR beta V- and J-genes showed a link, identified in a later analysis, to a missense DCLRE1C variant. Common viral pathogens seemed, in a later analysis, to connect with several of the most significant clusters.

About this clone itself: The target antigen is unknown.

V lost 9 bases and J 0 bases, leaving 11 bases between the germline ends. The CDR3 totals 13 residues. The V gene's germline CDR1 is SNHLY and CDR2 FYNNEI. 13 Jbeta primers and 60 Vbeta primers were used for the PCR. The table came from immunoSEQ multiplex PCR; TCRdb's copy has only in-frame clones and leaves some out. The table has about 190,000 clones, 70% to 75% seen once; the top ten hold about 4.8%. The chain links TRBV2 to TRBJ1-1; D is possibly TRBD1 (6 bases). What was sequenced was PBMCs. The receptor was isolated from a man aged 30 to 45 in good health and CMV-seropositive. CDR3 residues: CASPGTLNTEAFF. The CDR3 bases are TGTGCCAGTCCAGGGACACTGAACACTGAAGCTTTCTTT.